Listed here are 7 T cell receptor beta chains from one sample, sequenced in a study of T cell repertoires in cytomegalovirus infection. Each CDR3 protein is one row after TCRdb ran MiXCR on the reads. The sample yields 200,000 to 300,000 distinct CDR3 sequences, less than 9.5% seen once. The sequenced sample was PBMCs. The receptors shown here come from a human donor in good health (CMV status not recorded). Some clones in this sample may be carry-over from other donors' samples.

This clonotype was found many times. The chain has TRBV28 and TRBJ1-4; tentative D call: TRBD1 (6 bases). Trimming removed 11 bases from V and 7 bases from J, with 20 bases in between. Germline-derived CDR1 and CDR2 are MDHEN and SYDVKM. The CDR3 loop spans 14 amino acids. The CDR3 sequence: CAGASPGAGEKLFF. The CDR3 bases are TGTGCCGGCGCATCCCCGGGGGCGGGTGAAAAACTGTTTTTT. Full variable domain (rest looked up from reference TRBV28 and TRBJ1-4): DVKVTQSSRYLVKRTGEKVFLECVQDMDHENMFWYRQDPGLGLRLIYFSYDVKMKEKGDIPEGYSVSREKKERFSLILESASTNQTSMYLCAGASPGAGEKLFFGSGTQLSVL.

The rearrangement links TRBV6-1 to TRBJ2-1; D unclear. Germline V gene data show CDR1 as MNHNS and CDR2 as SASEGT. The CDR3 extends over 13 amino acids. The ends were cut back, 0 bases at V and 9 bases at J, with 9 bases in the middle. DNA of the CDR3: TGTGCCAGCAGTGAAGCCCAGATAACTGAGCAGTTCTTC. As protein: CASSEAQITEQFF.

This clonotype was seen ten or more times. The chain employs TRBV7-2 and TRBJ1-3; maybe TRBD1 (6 bases). The CDR3 contains 16 residues. Germline CDR1 SGHTA, CDR2 FQGNSA. With 2 bases removed from V and 0 bases from J, the gap between germline ends came to 11 bases. The CDR3 protein is CASSLKGGRSGNTIYF. Here the CDR3 DNA reads TGTGCCAGCAGCTTAAAAGGGGGACGCTCTGGAAACACCATATATTTT.

V and J are TRBV20-1 and TRBJ2-5; D not certain. Trimming took 0 bases from V and 1 from J, leaving 12 bases between them. Germline CDR1 reads DFQATT; CDR2 reads SNEGSKA (reference sequence). CDR3 length equals 15 residues. CDR3 bases: TGCAGTGCTAGAGACCTTTTGCGGATCCAAGAGACCCAGTACTTC. Translating gives CSARDLLRIQETQYF.

This clonotype was observed at least ten times. This chain joins TRBV6-2 or TRBV6-3 and TRBJ1-1; D is unresolved. Per germline, CDR1 MNHEY and CDR2 SVGEGT. This CDR3 is 14 amino acids long. Trimming pared 0 bases from V and 4 bases from J, leaving 9 bases between. CDR3 bases: TGTGCCAGCAGTTACTCAGGAATGGCCACTGAAGCTTTCTTT. Translated: CASSYSGMATEAFF.

This clonotype was seen at least ten times. The chain recombines TRBV12-3 or TRBV12-4 with TRBJ1-1; perhaps TRBD1 as D (5 bases). The length of the CDR3 is 13 residues. V lost 5 bases and J 5 bases, leaving 12 bases between the germline ends. The CDR3 is CASSRRDGTEAFF. The CDR3 coding sequence is TGTGCCAGCAGTCGCCGGGACGGTACTGAAGCTTTCTTT.

Concerning this clonotype itself: The junction departs from the called germline gene at one end, perhaps through a read error. V gene TRBV20-1 combines with J gene TRBJ2-3; weak D call: TRBD1 (6 bases). Germline CDR1 is DFQATT and CDR2 is SNEGSKA (reference sequence). The CDR3 extends over 14 amino acids. The CDR3 DNA sequence: TGCAGTGCTCTCCCGGACAGTGGTGGAGATTCGCAGTATTTT. Amino acid sequence: CSALPDSGGDSQYF.